These 23 T cell receptor beta chains share one sample of origin, sequenced in a study of blood T cell repertoires in COVID-19. The table came from immunoSEQ multiplex PCR; TCRdb's copy has only in-frame clones and leaves some out. The top ten clones hold less than 4.5% of a sample with 62,000 or so clones, roughly 80% of them seen once. Sequenced material: PBMCs or T cells enriched from blood (not recorded which). Receptors were obtained from a middle-aged woman with acute COVID-19.

This clone showed up just once. This sequence joins TRBV10-3 and TRBJ2-1; 7 nucleotides align to TRBD1. The CDR3 loop spans 14 amino acids. Germline lookup yields CDR1 ENHRY and CDR2 SYGVKD. Unmatched junction bases numbered 3, after V lost 6 bases and J lost 1 base. CDR3 amino acids: CAIRSRGSYNEQFF. The CDR3 bases are TGTGCCATCAGATCCAGGGGGTCCTACAATGAGCAGTTCTTC.

The V gene is TRBV28, the J gene TRBJ2-3, with D unclear. The CDR3 extends over 13 amino acids. Trimming removed 5 bases at V and 3 bases at J, with 9 bases between. The germline CDR1 and CDR2 sequences are MDHEN and SYDVKM. The CDR3 loop is CASSQSDTDTQYF. CDR3 DNA: TGTGCCAGCAGTCAGTCCGATACAGATACGCAGTATTTT.

The chain recombines TRBV6-1 with TRBJ1-2, with D perhaps TRBD1 (5 bases). This CDR3 comprises 12 residues. The V gene lost 3 bases and the J gene lost 7 bases, with 9 bases spanning the gap. CDR1 MNHNS and CDR2 SASEGT come from the germline V gene. The CDR3 protein is CASSDRVAGYTF. The CDR3 coding sequence is TGTGCCAGCAGTGACAGGGTGGCTGGCTACACCTTC.

This chain links TRBV29-1 with TRBJ1-1; D perhaps matches TRBD1 (5 bases). Per the germline V gene, CDR1 is SQVTM and CDR2 is ANQGSEA. V was shortened by 4 bases and J by 6 bases, with 12 bases between the two germline ends. This CDR3 is 12 amino acids long. The CDR3 is CSVVAGKAEAFF. CDR3 bases: TGCAGCGTTGTGGCAGGGAAGGCTGAAGCTTTCTTT.

Turning to this clone: One end of the junction varies from germline; a read error may be responsible. CDR3 DNA sequence: TGCACCAGCAGCTACAGGGGATTTTTTGGCTACACCTTC. Translating gives CTSSYRGFFGYTF. V usage is TRBV5-1 and J usage is TRBJ1-2, with TRBD1 matching 7 bases. CDR1 and CDR2 from the germline V gene are SGHRS and YFSETQ. The length of the CDR3 is 13 residues.

J is TRBJ2-6 and V is TRBV9, with D perhaps TRBD2 (5 bases). V lost 2 bases and J 5 bases, leaving 17 bases between the germline ends. CDR1 is SGDLS, CDR2 YYNGEE, per germline. The CDR3 runs 17 residues. In nucleotides, the CDR3 is TGTGCCAGCAGCGTGGGAGCTCACGGGCCTCGGGCCAACGTCCTGACTTTC. As protein: CASSVGAHGPRANVLTF.

This rearrangement joins TRBV7-9 to TRBJ1-1; D is unclear. Per germline, CDR1 SEHNR and CDR2 FQNEAQ (reference sequence). This CDR3 has 13 amino acids. V was trimmed by 1 base and J by 5 bases, leaving 8 bases between them. The CDR3 region has the DNA TGTGCCAGCAGCTTAGGGGCAGTAACTGAAGCTTTCTTT. This sequence encodes CASSLGAVTEAFF.

The genes are TRBV6-5 and TRBJ1-6; 8 bases line up with TRBD1. This CDR3 is built from 15 residues. Germline V gene data show CDR1 as MNHEY and CDR2 as SVGAGI. J lost 5 bases, V lost 2 bases, and 2 bases had no gene match. CDR3 residues: CASSYDRGNNSPLHF. The CDR3 region has the DNA TGTGCCAGCAGTTACGACAGGGGAAATAATTCACCCCTCCACTTT.

The chain couples TRBV9 to TRBJ1-2; D perhaps matches TRBD1 (5 bases). Trimming cost V 4 bases and J 5 bases, with 18 bases left between them. CDR1 and CDR2 from the germline V gene are SGDLS and YYNGEE. The CDR3 runs 15 residues. The DNA for the CDR3 is TGTGCCAGCAGCACGGACCCGGGGGAGATATATGGCTACACCTTC. Amino acid sequence: CASSTDPGEIYGYTF.

The DNA of the CDR3 is TGTGCCAGCAGTGGGACAGGGGACACCATATATTTT. Residues: CASSGTGDTIYF. The V gene is TRBV27, the J gene TRBJ1-3; 10 bases fit TRBD1. Germline V lookup: CDR1 MNHEY, CDR2 SMNVEV (reference sequence). This CDR3 comprises 12 residues. Trimming at V came to 5 bases and at J to 8 bases, leaving 0 bases not matched to a gene.

The chain has TRBV27 and TRBJ2-7; maybe TRBD1 (5 bases). Germline CDR1 and CDR2: MNHEY and SMNVEV (reference sequence). With 8 bases removed from V and 2 bases from J, the gap between germline ends came to 16 bases. The CDR3 has 14 residues. CDR3 residues: CASSDSLSTYEQYF. DNA for the CDR3: TGTGCCAGCTCCGACAGCCTCTCTACCTACGAGCAGTACTTC.

The chain couples TRBV15 to TRBJ2-3; 8 bases line up with TRBD1. CDR1 and CDR2 (germline): LNHNV, YYDKDF (reference sequence). V trimming: 2 bases; J trimming: 8 bases; junction bases outside the gene matches: 3. This CDR3 has 13 amino acids. The CDR3 protein is CATSRTQGVTQYF. CDR3 DNA sequence: TGTGCCACCAGCAGAACACAGGGGGTTACGCAGTATTTT.

The rearrangement uses TRBV7-6 and TRBJ1-4; D possibly corresponds to TRBD1 (6 bases). Trimming removed 1 base from V and 5 bases from J, with 17 bases in between. The CDR3 loop spans 17 amino acids. Germline CDR1 is SGHVS and CDR2 is FNYEAQ. CDR3 DNA sequence: TGTGCCAGCAGCTTAGATCCCGTGGACAGCACCAATGAAAAACTGTTTTTT. It codes for CASSLDPVDSTNEKLFF.

V is TRBV4-1 and J is TRBJ1-1; D is ambiguous. V was pared by 0 bases and J by 2 bases, with 13 bases between. Germline CDR1 MGHRA, CDR2 YSYEKL. CDR3 size: 16 residues. The CDR3 bases are TGCGCCAGCAGCCAAGAATTCACAGCCCTTAACACTGAAGCTTTCTTT. Its protein product is CASSQEFTALNTEAFF.

This clone was seen a few times. The V call is TRBV11-2, the J call TRBJ1-1; no reliable D call. V was shortened by 3 bases and J by 0 bases, with 11 bases between the two germline ends. CDR3 length: 15 amino acids. The germline V gene encodes CDR1 SGHAT and CDR2 FQNNGV. The CDR3 sequence: CASSFGGRMNTEAFF. In DNA, the CDR3 is TGTGCCAGCAGCTTCGGAGGCAGGATGAACACTGAAGCTTTCTTT.

The rearrangement uses TRBV3-1 (or the pseudogene TRBV3-2) and TRBJ1-5; D unclear. Germline loops: CDR1 LGHDT, CDR2 YNNKEL (reference sequence). V lost 6 bases, J lost 2 bases, and 14 bases lay in between. CDR3 size: 15 residues. In DNA, the CDR3 is TGTGCCAGCAGTCCTTCGGCAGAGGGCAATCAGCCCCAGCATTTT. This sequence encodes CASSPSAEGNQPQHF.

The chain employs TRBV5-4 and TRBJ2-2; 16 bases agree with TRBD2. CDR3 length equals 18 residues. The V gene end was trimmed by 4 bases and the J gene end by 7 bases; junction bases not matched to a gene: 10. Germline assignment: CDR1 SGHNT and CDR2 YYREEE (reference sequence). CDR3 DNA sequence: TGTGCCAGCAGCGCCCCGGGACTAGCGGGGGGGCGGGTCGGGGAGCTGTTTTTT. Its protein product is CASSAPGLAGGRVGELFF.

In its sample, this clone was seen a few times. The J gene is TRBJ1-5, the V gene TRBV27; TRBD1 matches at 7 bases. Germline V gives CDR1 MNHEY, CDR2 SMNVEV (reference sequence). V gave up 5 bases and J gave up 5 bases; unmatched junction bases: 18. CDR3 size: 18 residues. The CDR3 DNA reads TGTGCCAGCAGTCGCAACAGGGGAAACGGGGCCTGGGATCAGCCCCAGCATTTT. Protein product: CASSRNRGNGAWDQPQHF.

The rearrangement uses TRBV7-6 and TRBJ1-4; D is unresolved. This CDR3 is 17 amino acids long. Germline-derived CDR1 and CDR2 are SGHVS and FNYEAQ. With 0 bases removed from V and 6 bases from J, the gap between germline ends came to 17 bases. The CDR3 loop is CASSLAPGKGLYEKLFF. The CDR3 DNA reads as TGTGCCAGCAGCTTAGCACCCGGGAAAGGGCTGTATGAAAAACTGTTTTTT.

The J gene is TRBJ1-1, the V gene TRBV11-2, with D unresolved. Germline V gene lookup returns CDR1 SGHAT and CDR2 FQNNGV. The CDR3 loop spans 16 amino acids. The ends were cut back, 7 bases at V and 6 bases at J, with 24 bases in the middle. CDR3 nucleotides: TGTGCCAGCACTTTCTACGAGGCGCAGCGAAACGCTGAAGCTTTCTTT. This encodes CASTFYEAQRNAEAFF.

This clone was detected once. The chain is built from TRBV4-2 and TRBJ2-1; the D gene is possibly TRBD2 (5 bases). Trimming pared 4 bases from V and 10 bases from J, leaving 11 bases between. Germline V gene lookup returns CDR1 LGHNA and CDR2 YNFKEQ. There are 12 residues in the CDR3. The CDR3, as DNA: TGTGCCAGCAGCCCGGACTCATACGAGCAGTTCTTC. Translating it yields CASSPDSYEQFF.

This clone occurred once. This chain joins TRBV10-3 and TRBJ2-7, with TRBD1 matching 7 bases. This CDR3 is built from 13 residues. The trim removed 7 bases at V and 6 bases at J, leaving 9 bases unmatched. Per the germline V gene, CDR1 is ENHRY and CDR2 is SYGVKD. The DNA of the CDR3 is TGTGCCATCATACGCGACAGGGTCCCCGAGCAGTACTTC. Its translation is CAIIRDRVPEQYF.

The count of this clone is one. The chain employs TRBV6-4 and TRBJ2-1; 12 bases map to TRBD2. Germline CDR1 MRHNA, CDR2 SNTAGT. The junction had 6 bases not matched to a gene; V was cut back by 6 bases and J by 6 bases. The CDR3 spans 15 residues. Here the CDR3 reads CASRALAGGPNEQFF. The CDR3 DNA is TGTGCCAGCAGGGCTCTAGCGGGGGGGCCCAATGAGCAGTTCTTC.